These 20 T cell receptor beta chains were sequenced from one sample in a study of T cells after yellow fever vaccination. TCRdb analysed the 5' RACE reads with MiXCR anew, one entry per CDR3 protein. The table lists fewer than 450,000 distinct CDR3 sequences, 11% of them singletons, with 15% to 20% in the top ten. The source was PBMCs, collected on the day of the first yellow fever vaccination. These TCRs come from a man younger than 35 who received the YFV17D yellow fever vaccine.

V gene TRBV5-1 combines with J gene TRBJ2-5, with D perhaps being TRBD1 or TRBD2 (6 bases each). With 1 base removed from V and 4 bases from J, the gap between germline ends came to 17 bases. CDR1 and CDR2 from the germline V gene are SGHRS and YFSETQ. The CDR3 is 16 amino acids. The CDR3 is CASSLFKGGEGETQYF. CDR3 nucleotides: TGCGCCAGCAGCTTGTTCAAGGGGGGCGAGGGAGAGACCCAGTACTTC.

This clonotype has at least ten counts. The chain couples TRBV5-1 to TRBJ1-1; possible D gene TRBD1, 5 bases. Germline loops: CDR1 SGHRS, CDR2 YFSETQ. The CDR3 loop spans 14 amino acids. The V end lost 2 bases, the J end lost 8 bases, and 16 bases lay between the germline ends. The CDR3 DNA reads TGCGCCAGCAGCTTACCGGACACGCCGTACGAAGCTTTCTTT. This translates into CASSLPDTPYEAFF.

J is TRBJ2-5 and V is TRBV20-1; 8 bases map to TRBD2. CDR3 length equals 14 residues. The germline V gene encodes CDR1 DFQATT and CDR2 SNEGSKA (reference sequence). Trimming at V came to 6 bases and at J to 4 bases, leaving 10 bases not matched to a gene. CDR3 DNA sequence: TGCAGTGCGGCGGGGGGATATTTGCGAGAGACCCAGTACTTC. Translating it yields CSAAGGYLRETQYF.

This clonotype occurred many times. The CDR3: CSAFIRGGETQYF. In DNA form, the CDR3 reads TGCAGTGCCTTTATCCGGGGAGGAGAGACCCAGTACTTC. V usage is TRBV20-1 and J usage is TRBJ2-5; tentative D call: TRBD2 (6 bases). The V end lost 6 bases, the J end lost 4 bases, and 15 bases lay between the germline ends. The CDR3 is 13 residues long. Germline lookup yields CDR1 DFQATT and CDR2 SNEGSKA (reference sequence).

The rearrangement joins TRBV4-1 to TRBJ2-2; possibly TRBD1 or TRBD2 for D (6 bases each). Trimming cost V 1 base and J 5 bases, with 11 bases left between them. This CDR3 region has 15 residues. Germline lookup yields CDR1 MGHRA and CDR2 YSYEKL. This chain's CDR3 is CASSQAGAGTGELFF. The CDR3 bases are TGCGCCAGCAGCCAAGCGGGGGCTGGTACCGGGGAGCTGTTTTTT.

This chain's CDR3 is CASSQDRGLGAAGYEQFF. The CDR3 coding sequence is TGCGCCAGCAGCCAAGATCGGGGGTTGGGGGCCGCAGGATATGAGCAGTTCTTC. This sequence joins TRBV4-3 and TRBJ2-1, with D perhaps matching TRBD1 or TRBD2 (6 bases each). This CDR3 contains 18 residues. Between the trimmed V and J ends, which lost 0 bases and 8 bases, there was a span of 23 bases. The germline V gene has CDR1 LGHNA and CDR2 YSLEER.

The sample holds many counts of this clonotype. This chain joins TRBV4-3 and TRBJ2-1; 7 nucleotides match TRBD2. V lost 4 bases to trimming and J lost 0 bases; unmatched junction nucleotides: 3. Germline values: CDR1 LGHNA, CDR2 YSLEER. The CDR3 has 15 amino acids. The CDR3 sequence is CASSLGLDSYNEQFF. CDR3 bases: TGCGCCAGCAGCCTCGGACTAGACTCCTACAATGAGCAGTTCTTC.

CDR3 protein: CASSGGEGKTQYF. DNA for the CDR3: TGTGCCAGCAGCGGCGGGGAGGGGAAGACCCAGTACTTC. V is TRBV5-6 and J is TRBJ2-5; 7 bases are shared with TRBD2. Germline CDR1 SGHDT, CDR2 YYEEEE. J gave up 6 bases and V 4 bases, and 6 bases lay outside the gene matches. The CDR3 contains 13 residues.

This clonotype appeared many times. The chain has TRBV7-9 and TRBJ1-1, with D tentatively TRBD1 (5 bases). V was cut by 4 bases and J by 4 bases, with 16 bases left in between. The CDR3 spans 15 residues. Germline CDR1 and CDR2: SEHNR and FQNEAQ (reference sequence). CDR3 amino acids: CASSSDSWGGTEAFF. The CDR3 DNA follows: TGTGCCAGCAGCTCCGACAGTTGGGGGGGCACTGAAGCTTTCTTT.

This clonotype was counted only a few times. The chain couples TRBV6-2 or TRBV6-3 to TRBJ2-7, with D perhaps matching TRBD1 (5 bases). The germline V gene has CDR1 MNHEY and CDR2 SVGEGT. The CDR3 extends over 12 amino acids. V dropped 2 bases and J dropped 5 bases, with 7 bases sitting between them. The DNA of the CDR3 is TGTGCCAGCAGTTACGTAGGGGACGAGCAGTACTTC. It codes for CASSYVGDEQYF.

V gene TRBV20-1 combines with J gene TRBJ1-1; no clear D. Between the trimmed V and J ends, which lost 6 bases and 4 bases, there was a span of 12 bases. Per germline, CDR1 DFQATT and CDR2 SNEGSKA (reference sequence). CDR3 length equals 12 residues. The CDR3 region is CSARLMLTEAFF. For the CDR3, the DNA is TGCAGTGCCCGGTTGATGCTCACTGAAGCTTTCTTT.

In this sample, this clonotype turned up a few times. CDR3 amino acids: CASSSTPGQGYYEQYF. CDR3 DNA sequence: TGTGCCAGCAGCTCCACGCCGGGACAGGGGTACTACGAGCAGTACTTC. The chain joins TRBV7-9 to TRBJ2-7; TRBD1 matches at 10 bases. This CDR3 comprises 16 residues. Trimming at V came to 4 bases and at J to 3 bases, leaving 9 bases not matched to a gene. Per germline, CDR1 SEHNR and CDR2 FQNEAQ (reference sequence).

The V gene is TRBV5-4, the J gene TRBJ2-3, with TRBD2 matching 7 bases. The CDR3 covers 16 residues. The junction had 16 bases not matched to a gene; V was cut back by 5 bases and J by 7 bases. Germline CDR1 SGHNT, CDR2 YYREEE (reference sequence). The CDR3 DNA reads TGTGCCAGCAGTAGCGCAGCGGGGTCTTCGATTTATACGCAGTATTTT. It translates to CASSSAAGSSIYTQYF.

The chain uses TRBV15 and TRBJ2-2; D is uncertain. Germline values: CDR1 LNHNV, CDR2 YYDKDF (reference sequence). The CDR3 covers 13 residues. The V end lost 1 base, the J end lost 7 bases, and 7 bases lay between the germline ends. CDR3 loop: CATSRAEFGELFF. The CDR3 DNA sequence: TGTGCCACCAGCAGAGCGGAATTCGGGGAGCTGTTTTTT.

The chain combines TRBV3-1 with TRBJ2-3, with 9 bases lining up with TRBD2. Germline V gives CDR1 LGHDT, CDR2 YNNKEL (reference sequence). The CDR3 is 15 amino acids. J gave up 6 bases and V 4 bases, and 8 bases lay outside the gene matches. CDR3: CASSPLTSGSDTQYF. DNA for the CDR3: TGTGCCAGCAGCCCGTTGACTAGCGGCTCCGATACGCAGTATTTT.

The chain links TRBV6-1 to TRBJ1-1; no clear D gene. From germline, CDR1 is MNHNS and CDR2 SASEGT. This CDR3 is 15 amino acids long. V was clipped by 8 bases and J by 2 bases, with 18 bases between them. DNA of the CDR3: TGTGCCAGCGCACCCCGAGGGCCGGTCAACACTGAAGCTTTCTTT. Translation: CASAPRGPVNTEAFF.

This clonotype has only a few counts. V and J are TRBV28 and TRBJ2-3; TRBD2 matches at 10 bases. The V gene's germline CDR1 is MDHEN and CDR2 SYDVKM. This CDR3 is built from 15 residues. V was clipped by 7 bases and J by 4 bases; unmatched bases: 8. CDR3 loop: CASTPGSGGADTQYF. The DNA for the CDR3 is TGTGCCAGCACCCCAGGGAGCGGGGGGGCAGATACGCAGTATTTT. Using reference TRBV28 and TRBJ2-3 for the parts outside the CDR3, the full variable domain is DVKVTQSSRYLVKRTGEKVFLECVQDMDHENMFWYRQDPGLGLRLIYFSYDVKMKEKGDIPEGYSVSREKKERFSLILESASTNQTSMYLCASTPGSGGADTQYFGPGTRLTVL.

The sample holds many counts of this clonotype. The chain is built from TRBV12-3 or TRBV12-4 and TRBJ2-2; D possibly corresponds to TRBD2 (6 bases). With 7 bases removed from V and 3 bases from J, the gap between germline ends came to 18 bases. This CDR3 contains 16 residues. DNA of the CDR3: TGTGCCAGCACGGTCTGGGGAGGAGGGGACACCGGGGAGCTGTTTTTT. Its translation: CASTVWGGGDTGELFF.

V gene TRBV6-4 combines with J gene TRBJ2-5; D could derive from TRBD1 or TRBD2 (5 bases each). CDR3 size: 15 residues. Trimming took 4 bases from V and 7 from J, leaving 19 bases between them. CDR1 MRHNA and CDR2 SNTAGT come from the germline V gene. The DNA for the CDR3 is TGTGCCAGCAGTGCTTCTGCGCCCCATGGGGGGACCCAGTACTTC. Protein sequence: CASSASAPHGGTQYF.

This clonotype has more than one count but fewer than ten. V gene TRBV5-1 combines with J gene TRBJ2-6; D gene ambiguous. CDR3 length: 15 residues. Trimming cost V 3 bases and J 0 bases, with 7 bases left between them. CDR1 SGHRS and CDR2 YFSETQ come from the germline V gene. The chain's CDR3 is CASSSRSSGANVLTF. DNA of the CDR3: TGCGCCAGCAGCTCCAGGAGCTCTGGGGCCAACGTCCTGACTTTC. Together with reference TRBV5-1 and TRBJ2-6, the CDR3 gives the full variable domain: KAGVTQTPRYLIKTRGQQVTLSCSPISGHRSVSWYQQTPGQGLQFLFEYFSETQRNKGNFPGRFSGRQFSNSRSEMNVSTLELGDSALYLCASSSRSSGANVLTFGAGSRLTVL.